One and the same sample provided the 15 T cell receptor beta chains below, sequenced in a study of cytomegalovirus exposure and HLA in healthy donors (dated by TCRdb to 2016 to 2017). Libraries were made using the immunoSEQ multiplex PCR assay. The multiplex PCR relied on a mix of 60 forward primers for TCR Vbeta segments and 13 reverse primers for TCR Jbeta segments. This immuneACCESS table, as held by TCRdb, lists in-frame sequences with V and J called but not all clones. Of the missing ones, under half trace to an unresolved V gene in checked studies; the others have no known cause. For this sample, the table gives around 65,000 clones. The top ten constitute approximately 15% of the sample. Sequenced material: PBMCs. The source is a boy younger than 18 in good health and CMV-seronegative.

The rearrangement links TRBV5-1 to TRBJ1-1; D unclear. The CDR3 consists of 16 residues. Germline loops: CDR1 SGHRS, CDR2 YFSETQ. The V and J ends lost 0 bases and 3 bases respectively, with 15 bases between them. The CDR3, as DNA: TGCGCCAGCAGCTTGGAATCGGTTTGGGGAGACACTGAAGCTTTCTTT. Amino acids: CASSLESVWGDTEAFF.

DNA of the CDR3: TGCGCCAGCAGCCAAGAAGCGGGACTAGCGGGACCAGATACGCAGTATTTT. This encodes CASSQEAGLAGPDTQYF. The rearrangement uses TRBV4-3 and TRBJ2-3; 13 bases are shared with TRBD2. Germline V lookup: CDR1 LGHNA, CDR2 YSLEER. J lost 4 bases, V lost 0 bases, and 4 bases had no gene match. The CDR3 has 17 amino acids.

V usage is TRBV6-5 and J usage is TRBJ2-3; D remains unclear. This CDR3 is 14 amino acids long. The V gene's germline CDR1 is MNHEY and CDR2 SVGAGI. Trimming pared 0 bases from V and 5 bases from J, leaving 9 bases between. The CDR3 region has the DNA TGTGCCAGCAGTTACTCGAGTTCGGGAGATACGCAGTATTTT. Amino acid sequence: CASSYSSSGDTQYF.

The genes are TRBV5-6 and TRBJ2-1; TRBD2 agrees at 8 bases. This CDR3 has 16 amino acids. Germline V CDR1 and CDR2: SGHDT, YYEEEE. V was pared by 1 base and J by 4 bases, with 7 bases of the junction left unmatched. The CDR3 loop is CASSLMSLADYNEQFF. CDR3 coding DNA: TGTGCCAGCAGCTTGATGTCACTAGCGGATTACAATGAGCAGTTCTTC. The complete variable domain, with remaining parts taken from reference TRBV5-6 and TRBJ2-1, reads DAGVTQSPTHLIKTRGQQVTLRCSPKSGHDTVSWYQQALGQGPQFIFQYYEEEERQRGNFPDRFSGHQFPNYSSELNVNALLLGDSALYLCASSLMSLADYNEQFFGPGTRLTVL.

The genes are TRBV6-5 and TRBJ1-2; 9 bases agree with TRBD1. Germline CDR1 is MNHEY and CDR2 is SVGAGI. This CDR3 has 14 residues. With 0 bases clipped from V and 6 bases from J, the junction kept 2 bases outside the gene matches. The CDR3 nucleotides read TGTGCCAGCAGTTACTCTAGGACAGGGGATGGCTACACCTTC. Translated, it gives CASSYSRTGDGYTF.

This chain links TRBV11-2 with TRBJ2-7, with D possibly being TRBD1 (6 bases). The V end lost 5 bases, the J end lost 3 bases, and 17 bases lay between the germline ends. The CDR3 has 15 residues. Per the germline V gene, CDR1 is SGHAT and CDR2 is FQNNGV. The CDR3 DNA reads as TGTGCCAGCAGCCGCAAGGGGACACCGGACTACGAGCAGTACTTC. Its translation is CASSRKGTPDYEQYF.

V is TRBV27 and J is TRBJ2-2; D uncertain. Deletions cut 8 bases from V and 6 bases from J, with 7 bases between. In germline, CDR1 is MNHEY, CDR2 SMNVEV (reference sequence). This CDR3 spans 11 amino acids. CDR3 DNA sequence: TGTGCCAGCCAAGTAGCCGGGGAGCTGTTTTTT. Its protein is CASQVAGELFF.

V usage is TRBV19 and J usage is TRBJ1-3; D is ambiguous. This CDR3 spans 16 amino acids. The V and J ends lost 7 bases and 0 bases respectively, with 16 bases between them. Germline V lookup: CDR1 LNHDA, CDR2 SQIVND (reference sequence). CDR3 protein: CASIGRVANSGNTIYF. The CDR3 nucleotides read TGTGCCAGTATTGGCCGGGTCGCCAACTCTGGAAACACCATATATTTT.

The chain joins TRBV19 to TRBJ1-1, with D maybe TRBD1 (6 bases). The germline V gene has CDR1 LNHDA and CDR2 SQIVND (reference sequence). Deletions cut 7 bases from V and 2 bases from J, with 17 bases between. The CDR3 consists of 15 residues. The CDR3 bases are TGTGCCAGTACTCCCGGGGGGGCCTTTAACACTGAAGCTTTCTTT. It specifies CASTPGGAFNTEAFF. The variable domain in full, completed from reference TRBV19 and TRBJ1-1, reads DGGITQSPKYLFRKEGQNVTLSCEQNLNHDAMYWYRQDPGQGLRLIYYSQIVNDFQKGDIAEGYSVSREKKESFPLTVTSAQKNPTAFYLCASTPGGAFNTEAFFGQGTRLTVV.

The chain combines TRBV18 with TRBJ2-1, with 8 bases lining up with TRBD1. CDR1 is KGHSH and CDR2 is LQKENI in the germline V gene. The V segment lost 8 bases and the J segment 8 bases; nucleotides outside the gene matches: 8. The CDR3 sequence is 13 residues long. The CDR3 region has the DNA TGTGCCAGCCAATATGCACAGGGGGATGAGCAGTTCTTC. As protein: CASQYAQGDEQFF.

This rearrangement joins TRBV16 to TRBJ1-1; D call uncertain. V lost 4 bases and J lost 1, with 13 bases in between. The germline CDR1 and CDR2 sequences are KGHSY and FQNENV. The CDR3 extends over 15 amino acids. CDR3 sequence reads: CASSPMSSGNTEAFF. CDR3 DNA: TGTGCCAGCAGCCCAATGTCGTCGGGGAACACTGAAGCTTTCTTT.

The V and J genes are TRBV30 and TRBJ1-3; 8 bases agree with TRBD1. The CDR3 covers 13 residues. The germline V gene has CDR1 GTSNPN and CDR2 SVGIG (reference sequence). Trimming took 4 bases from V and 4 from J; bases not matched to a gene: 3. The CDR3 loop is CAWTRTGGNTIYF. CDR3 DNA: TGTGCCTGGACAAGGACAGGGGGAAACACCATATATTTT.

The chain couples TRBV30 to TRBJ1-2; D is unresolved. V dropped 1 base and J dropped 8 bases, with 11 bases sitting between them. This CDR3 comprises 12 residues. Germline V CDR1 and CDR2: GTSNPN, SVGIG (reference sequence). The CDR3 here is CAWSATEGGYTF. In nucleotides, the CDR3 is TGTGCCTGGAGTGCAACAGAAGGAGGCTACACCTTC. The entire variable domain, with the rest obtained from reference TRBV30 and TRBJ1-2, is as follows: SQTIHQWPATLVQPVGSPLSLECTVEGTSNPNLYWYRQAAGRGLQLLFYSVGIGQISSEVPQNLSASRPQDRQFILSSKKLLLSDSGFYLCAWSATEGGYTFGSGTRLTVV.

The V gene is TRBV6-5, the J gene TRBJ1-2, with 7 nucleotides matching TRBD1. The CDR3 spans 15 residues. Unmatched junction bases numbered 6, after V lost 4 bases and J lost 1 base. Germline assignment: CDR1 MNHEY and CDR2 SVGAGI. The CDR3 is CASSSGTALNYGYTF. The CDR3, as DNA: TGTGCCAGCAGTTCCGGGACAGCACTTAACTATGGCTACACCTTC.

This CDR3 reads CSVEDYVGYTF. The DNA for the CDR3 is TGCAGCGTTGAAGATTATGTAGGCTACACCTTC. The chain combines TRBV29-1 with TRBJ1-2; no firm D call. This CDR3 contains 11 residues. The V and J ends lost 0 bases and 8 bases respectively, with 7 bases between them. CDR1 SQVTM and CDR2 ANQGSEA come from the germline V gene. Full variable domain (remainder filled in from reference TRBV29-1 and TRBJ1-2): SAVISQKPSRDICQRGTSLTIQCQVDSQVTMMFWYRQQPGQSLTLIATANQGSEATYESGFVIDKFPISRPNLTFSTLTVSNMSPEDSSIYLCSVEDYVGYTFGSGTRLTVV.